This is a list of T cell receptor beta chains from one sample in a study of CD8+ T cells in alopecia areata. The assay was immunoSEQ multiplex PCR, and TCRdb's table has in-frame clones only and misses some. Found here are 87,000 or so clones, around 70% of them singletons; the top ten hold roughly 17%. This specimen was CD8+ T cells sorted from blood, taken around week 44, from a patient treated with tofacitinib. These receptors were taken from a human donor with alopecia areata. Both conserved end residues are part of each CDR3. D genes are given only for firm matches. Only part of the rows carry a size: once, few, many, or a class if the clone is expanded.

TRBJ2-7 TRBV10-1 NA NA CASSESAGSYEQYF TGCGCCAGCAGTGAGTCGGCCGGATCCTACGAGCAGTACTTC
TRBJ2-7 TRBV13 NA NA CASSHYAGNTYEQYF TGTGCCAGCAGTCATTACGCAGGGAACACCTACGAGCAGTACTTC
TRBJ2-7 TRBV6-5 NA NA CASSYGSSSYEQYF TGTGCCAGCAGTTACGGGTCTAGCTCCTACGAGCAGTACTTC
TRBJ1-3 TRBV9 NA NA CASSGQGWGNTIYF TGTGCCAGCAGCGGGCAGGGTTGGGGAAACACCATATATTTT
TRBJ1-5 TRBV4-3 NA NA CASSQDWAGGGQPQHF TGCGCCAGCAGCCAAGACTGGGCAGGCGGGGGTCAGCCCCAGCATTTT
TRBJ2-1 TRBV2 NA TRBD2 CASSPTSGGPHEQFF TGTGCCAGCAGTCCGACTAGCGGGGGACCCCATGAGCAGTTCTTC
TRBJ1-5 TRBV5-6 few NA CASSLGDQPQHF TGTGCCAGCAGCTTGGGAGATCAGCCCCAGCATTTT
TRBJ1-1 TRBV5-1 NA NA CASSLGWNTEAFF TGCGCCAGCAGCTTGGGGTGGAACACTGAAGCTTTCTTT
TRBJ2-5 TRBV6-1 NA NA CASSEASRGDGTQYF TGTGCCAGCAGTGAAGCAAGCAGGGGAGACGGGACCCAGTACTTC
TRBJ1-4 TRBV7-9 NA TRBD1 CASTPDRGLEDEKLFF TGTGCCAGCACCCCGGACAGGGGGCTAGAGGATGAAAAACTGTTTTTT
TRBJ1-2 TRBV6-1 NA TRBD1 CASSIGQGFRYGYTF TGTGCCAGCAGTATCGGACAGGGGTTTAGGTATGGCTACACCTTC
TRBJ1-1 TRBV5-4 once NA CASSSPAGEAFF TGTGCCAGCAGCTCCCCGGCAGGGGAAGCTTTCTTT
TRBJ2-7 TRBV29-1 NA NA CSVELGSYEQYF TGCAGCGTTGAACTCGGCTCCTACGAGCAGTACTTC
TRBJ2-1 TRBV10-3 NA NA CAISESGRDNEQFF TGTGCCATCAGTGAGTCGGGCAGAGACAATGAGCAGTTCTTC
TRBJ2-7 TRBV6-5 few TRBD1 CASSYGDSSYEQYF TGTGCCAGCAGTTACGGGGACAGCTCCTACGAGCAGTACTTC
TRBJ2-2 TRBV5-1 few NA CATSDTGELFF TGCGCCACGTCAGACACCGGGGAGCTGTTTTTT
TRBJ2-3 TRBV29-1 NA TRBD1 CSVEDRGDRGFTDTQYF TGCAGCGTTGAAGATCGGGGTGACAGGGGATTCACAGATACGCAGTATTTT
TRBJ2-3 TRBV5-1 NA TRBD2 CASSLDTAPGGGDRTQYF TGCGCCAGCAGCTTGGATACCGCCCCGGGCGGGGGGGATCGTACGCAGTATTTT
TRBJ2-7 TRBV19 NA TRBD1 CASSSSGQAYEQYF TGTGCCAGTAGTTCATCGGGACAGGCCTACGAGCAGTACTTC
TRBJ2-4 TRBV29-1 NA TRBD1 CSVADRVRAKNIQYF TGCAGCGTCGCCGACAGGGTGAGGGCCAAAAACATTCAGTACTTC
TRBJ2-1 TRBV19 NA NA CASSRPDNEQFF TGTGCCAGTAGTAGACCAGACAATGAGCAGTTCTTC
TRBJ1-1 TRBV14 many NA CASSQRGGWGEAFF TGTGCCAGCAGCCAAAGGGGAGGATGGGGTGAAGCTTTCTTT
TRBJ1-1 TRBV29-1 NA NA CSVAKGERLTEAFF TGCAGCGTTGCGAAGGGAGAGCGGTTAACTGAAGCTTTCTTT
TRBJ2-1 TRBV5-6 NA TRBD2 CASSLIGLAGLNEQFF TGTGCCAGCAGCTTGATCGGGCTAGCGGGGCTCAATGAGCAGTTCTTC
TRBJ2-2 TRBV30 NA NA CAWSVTGELFF TGTGCCTGGAGTGTGACCGGGGAGCTGTTTTTT
TRBJ2-7 TRBV4-3 once TRBD1 CASSPGTGDSYEQYF TGCGCCAGCAGCCCAGGGACAGGAGATTCCTACGAGCAGTACTTC
TRBJ2-3 TRBV7-9 NA TRBD1 CASSDGDRATDTQYF TGTGCCAGCAGCGACGGGGACAGGGCAACAGATACGCAGTATTTT
TRBJ2-3 TRBV5-1 many TRBD2 CASSVRGGYTDTQYF TGCGCCAGCAGCGTGAGGGGAGGGTACACAGATACGCAGTATTTT
TRBJ1-2 TRBV7-3 NA TRBD1 CASSSGQGRGYTF TGTGCCAGCAGCTCTGGACAGGGACGGGGCTACACCTTC
TRBJ1-2 TRBV11-2 NA TRBD1 CASSLGGQTLYGYTF TGTGCCAGCAGCTTAGGGGGACAGACCCTCTATGGCTACACCTTC
TRBJ1-6 TRBV28 few TRBD1 CASSPPLTGESPLHF TGTGCCAGCAGTCCCCCGTTGACAGGGGAGTCACCCCTCCACTTT
TRBJ2-2 TRBV5-6 NA NA CASSFVRTGELFF TGTGCCAGCAGCTTTGTTCGGACCGGGGAGCTGTTTTTT
TRBJ2-1 TRBV9 NA TRBD2 CASSVSGGNNEQFF TGTGCCAGCAGCGTCAGCGGGGGGAACAATGAGCAGTTCTTC
TRBJ2-7 TRBV4-3 NA NA CASSQDRNFADLNEQYF TGCGCCAGCAGCCAAGATCGAAATTTCGCGGACCTTAATGAGCAGTACTTC
TRBJ2-3 TRBV6-4 NA TRBD2 CASSDRAGGLDTQYF TGTGCCAGCAGTGACAGGGCGGGGGGCCTGGATACGCAGTATTTT
TRBJ1-2 TRBV9 NA NA CASSQPLTDVFSGYTF TGTGCCAGCAGCCAGCCACTGACCGATGTGTTCAGTGGCTACACCTTC
TRBJ2-7 TRBV27 NA NA CASSETPRAYEQYF TGTGCCAGCAGTGAAACTCCGCGCGCTTACGAGCAGTACTTC
TRBJ2-7 TRBV5-6 NA NA CASSLGGPGTDTIYEQYF TGTGCCAGCAGCTTGGGAGGACCTGGGACGGACACTATCTACGAGCAGTACTTC
TRBJ2-5 TRBV9 NA NA CASSTGANQETQYF TGTGCCAGCAGCACCGGGGCTAACCAAGAGACCCAGTACTTC
TRBJ2-5 TRBV29-1 once TRBD1 CSVLGGTGGETQYF TGCAGCGTACTTGGTGGGACAGGGGGAGAGACCCAGTACTTC
TRBJ1-2 TRBV2 NA NA CASTYEGYTF TGTGCCAGCACTTACGAGGGCTACACCTTC
TRBJ2-7 TRBV11-2 NA TRBD1 CASRAGTAYEQYF TGTGCCAGCAGAGCCGGGACAGCCTACGAGCAGTACTTC
TRBJ1-2 TRBV13 NA TRBD1 CASSPGQGSYGYTF TGTGCCAGCAGCCCCGGACAGGGATCCTATGGCTACACCTTC
TRBJ1-1 TRBV30 NA NA CAWSVGATANTEAFF TGTGCCTGGAGTGTAGGGGCTACGGCGAACACTGAAGCTTTCTTT
TRBJ2-7 TRBV27 NA TRBD1 CASSAGTGGFYEQYF TGTGCCAGCAGTGCCGGGACAGGGGGCTTCTACGAGCAGTACTTC
TRBJ2-3 TRBV27 once TRBD2 CASSPLTSGGTDTQYF TGTGCCAGCAGTCCGCTGACTAGCGGGGGGACAGATACGCAGTATTTT
TRBJ2-7 TRBV6-4 NA TRBD1 CASSAGTGPSYEQYF TGTGCCAGCAGCGCCGGGACAGGGCCCTCCTACGAGCAGTACTTC
TRBJ1-1 TRBV7-3 NA NA CASSLLGTGNTEAFF TGTGCCAGCAGCCTCCTAGGGACGGGGAACACTGAAGCTTTCTTT
TRBJ1-2 TRBV25-1 NA TRBD1 CASSLTGVDGYTF TGTGCCAGCAGTCTTACAGGGGTTGATGGCTACACCTTC
TRBJ1-2 TRBV29-1 NA NA CSVAGDIQSPSYGYTF TGCAGCGTTGCGGGGGACATACAAAGCCCTTCCTATGGCTACACCTTC
TRBJ1-2 TRBV12-5 NA NA CASGSPGDGYTF TGTGCTAGTGGGTCCCCAGGGGATGGCTACACCTTC
TRBJ1-1 TRBV19 NA NA CASSIQGVKTEAFF TGTGCCAGTAGCATACAGGGAGTTAAGACTGAAGCTTTCTTT
TRBJ2-7 TRBV7-3 NA NA CASSLRGGLDEQYF TGTGCCAGCAGCTTAAGGGGGGGCCTCGACGAGCAGTACTTC
TRBJ1-1 TRBV4-3 NA NA CASSQERYLNTEAFF TGCGCCAGCAGCCAAGAACGGTACCTGAACACTGAAGCTTTCTTT
TRBJ2-1 TRBV11-1 NA TRBD2 CASSPSIAGGYNEQFF TGTGCCAGCAGCCCCTCTATTGCGGGGGGGTACAATGAGCAGTTCTTC
TRBJ2-7 TRBV14 few TRBD1 CASSQYRGATYEQYF TGTGCCAGCAGCCAGTACAGGGGCGCAACCTACGAGCAGTACTTC